This T cell receptor beta chain was obtained from a study of cytomegalovirus exposure and HLA in healthy donors. This CDR3 is built from 15 residues. The V gene's germline CDR1 is SGDLS and CDR2 YYNGEE. Deletions cut 3 bases from V and 0 bases from J, with 12 bases between. The PCR ran on 60 Vbeta and 13 Jbeta primers. Clones were sequenced by immunoSEQ multiplex PCR, and TCRdb holds only the in-frame ones, with some missing. Its clone listing holds about 200,000 clones. The material sequenced was PBMCs. The V call is TRBV9, the J call TRBJ1-2, with D unresolved. The sequence came from a boy aged 5-17 years in good health and CMV-seronegative. The DNA of the CDR3 is TGTGCCAGCAGCGGATCGGCGGGTACTAACTATGGCTACACCTTC. It translates to CASSGSAGTNYGYTF.